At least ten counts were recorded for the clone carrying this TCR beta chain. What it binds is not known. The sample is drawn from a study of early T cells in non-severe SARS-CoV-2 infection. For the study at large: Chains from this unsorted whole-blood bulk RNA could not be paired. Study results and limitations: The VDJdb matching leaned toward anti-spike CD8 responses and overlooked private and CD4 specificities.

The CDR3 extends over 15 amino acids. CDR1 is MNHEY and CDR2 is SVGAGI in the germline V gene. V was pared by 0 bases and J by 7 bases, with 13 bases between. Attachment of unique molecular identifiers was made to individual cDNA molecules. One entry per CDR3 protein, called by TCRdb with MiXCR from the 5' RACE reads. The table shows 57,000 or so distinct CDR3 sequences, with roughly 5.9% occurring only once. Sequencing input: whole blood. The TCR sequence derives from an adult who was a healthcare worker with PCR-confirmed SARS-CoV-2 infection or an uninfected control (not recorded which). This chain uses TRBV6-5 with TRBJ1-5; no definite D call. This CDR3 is CASSYSSTVGQPQHF. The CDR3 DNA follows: TGTGCCAGCAGTTACTCGTCCACGGTCGGGCAGCCCCAGCATTTT.